This T cell receptor (beta chain) originates from a study of T-cell reconstitution after alpha-beta-depleted transplantation in children (dated by TCRdb to about 2016). About the investigation overall: The study quantitatively tracked T-cell immune reconstitution after TCRalphabeta/CD19-depleted allogeneic hematopoietic cell transplantation in children using TCR repertoire profiling.

The protocol used for the library was PCR. Sequenced on an Illumina HiSeq 2500. To normalize quantification of the TCRbeta repertoire, the TCR libraries were built with molecular barcoding that relied on unique molecular identifiers. TCRdb reworked the public reads: Q25 trimming with fastp, MiXCR clone assembly, productive beta chains retained. Rows merge per CDR3 protein into single entries with the most common DNA and genes. Counted in this sample were about 400,000 distinct CDR3 sequences; 20% of them appeared once. Of the sample, 3.8% is held by the ten largest clones. Spanning cysteine to phenylalanine, the CDR3 consists of 14 amino acids. Left in the record is the CDR3 DNA by itself, 42 bases read in frame from the first base. CDR1 is given as SGHRS and CDR2 as YFSETQ, both from the germline V gene. V is cut by 0 bases and J by 6 bases, and the space between the germline ends is 12 bases. Concerning this clonotype itself: Its target antigen remains unknown. Qualities for individual bases were not recorded, and no much larger clone is one base off.

The specimen comprised PBMCs from the stem cell graft donor, sampled from the stem cell graft. The chain joins TRBV5-1 to TRBJ1-2; a tentative D match to TRBD1 spans 5 bases. The TCR was taken from a human donor who donated a stem cell graft to a child with acute myeloid leukemia. The CDR3 sequence is CASSLAGAADGYTF. The nucleotide sequence reads TGCGCCAGCAGCTTGGCCGGGGCGGCAGATGGCTACACCTTC. The variable domain in full, with residues beyond the CDR3 obtained from the reference TRBV5-1 and TRBJ1-2 genes, is KAGVTQTPRYLIKTRGQQVTLSCSPISGHRSVSWYQQTPGQGLQFLFEYFSETQRNKGNFPGRFSGRQFSNSRSEMNVSTLELGDSALYLCASSLAGAADGYTFGSGTRLTVV.